The following is a T cell receptor (beta chain) sequence with its context. PCR amplification relied on 60 Vbeta primers (plus 13 Jbeta primers). Repertoires were generated with immunoSEQ multiplex PCR, while TCRdb's copy carries only in-frame clones and drops some. The sample lists some 120,000 clones; 70% to 80% were seen once. This sample stems from a study of cytomegalovirus exposure and HLA in healthy donors. The V end lost 1 base, the J end lost 2 bases, and 12 bases lay between the germline ends. The CDR3 covers 15 residues. Per the germline V gene, CDR1 is SGHNT and CDR2 is YYREEE (reference sequence).

The sample comprised PBMCs. This clonotype originated in a man aged 30 to 39 in good health and CMV-seropositive. This sequence joins TRBV5-4 and TRBJ1-2; D may be TRBD1 (5 bases). The CDR3 is CASSLKWAGNYGYTF. The CDR3 region has the DNA TGTGCCAGCAGCTTGAAGTGGGCAGGGAACTATGGCTACACCTTC. Together with reference TRBV5-4 and TRBJ1-2, the CDR3 gives the full variable domain: ETGVTQSPTHLIKTRGQQVTLRCSSQSGHNTVSWYQQALGQGPQFIFQYYREEENGRGNFPPRFSGLQFPNYSSELNVNALELDDSALYLCASSLKWAGNYGYTFGSGTRLTVV.